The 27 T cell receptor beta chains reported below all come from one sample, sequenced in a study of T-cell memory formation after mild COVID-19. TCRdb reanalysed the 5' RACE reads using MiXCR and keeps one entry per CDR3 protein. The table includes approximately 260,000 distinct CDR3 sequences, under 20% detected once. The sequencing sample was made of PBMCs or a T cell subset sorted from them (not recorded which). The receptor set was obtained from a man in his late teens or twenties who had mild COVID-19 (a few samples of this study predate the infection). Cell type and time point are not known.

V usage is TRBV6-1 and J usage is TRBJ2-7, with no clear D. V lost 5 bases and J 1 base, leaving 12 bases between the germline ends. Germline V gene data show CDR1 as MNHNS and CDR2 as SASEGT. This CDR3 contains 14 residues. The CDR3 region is CASSRPGGSYEQYF. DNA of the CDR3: TGTGCCAGCAGTCGACCAGGTGGGTCCTACGAGCAGTACTTC.

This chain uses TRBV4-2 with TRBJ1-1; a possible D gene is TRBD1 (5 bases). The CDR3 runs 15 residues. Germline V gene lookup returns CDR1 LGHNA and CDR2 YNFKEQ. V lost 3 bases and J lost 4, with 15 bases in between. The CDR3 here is CASSQPLRDITEAFF. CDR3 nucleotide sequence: TGTGCCAGCAGCCAGCCCCTCAGGGATATCACTGAAGCTTTCTTT.

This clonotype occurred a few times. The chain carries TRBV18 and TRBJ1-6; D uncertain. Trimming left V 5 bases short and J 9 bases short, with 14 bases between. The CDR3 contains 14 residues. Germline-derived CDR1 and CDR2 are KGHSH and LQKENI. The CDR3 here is CASSFTEGGSPLHF. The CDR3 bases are TGTGCCAGCTCATTTACAGAGGGAGGTTCACCCCTCCACTTT.

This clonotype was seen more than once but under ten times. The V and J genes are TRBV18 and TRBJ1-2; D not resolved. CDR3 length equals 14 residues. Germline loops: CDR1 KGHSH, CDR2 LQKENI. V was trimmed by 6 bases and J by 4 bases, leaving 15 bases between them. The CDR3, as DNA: TGTGCCAGCTCGCCCGACGGCAGCCTCTATGGCTACACCTTC. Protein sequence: CASSPDGSLYGYTF.

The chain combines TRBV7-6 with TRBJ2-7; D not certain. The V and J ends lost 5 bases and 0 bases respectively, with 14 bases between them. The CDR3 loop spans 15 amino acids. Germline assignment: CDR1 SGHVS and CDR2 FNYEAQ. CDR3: CASSPYLRSSYEQYF. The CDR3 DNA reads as TGTGCCAGCAGCCCCTACCTCAGGAGCTCCTACGAGCAGTACTTC. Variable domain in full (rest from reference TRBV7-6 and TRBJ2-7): GAGVSQSPRYKVTKRGQDVALRCDPISGHVSLYWYRQALGQGPEFLTYFNYEAQQDKSGLPNDRFSAERPEGSISTLTIQRTEQRDSAMYRCASSPYLRSSYEQYFGPGTRLTVT.

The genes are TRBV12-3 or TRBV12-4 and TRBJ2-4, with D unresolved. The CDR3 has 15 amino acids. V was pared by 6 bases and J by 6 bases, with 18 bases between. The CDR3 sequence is CASRETNTDLNIQYF. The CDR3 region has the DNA TGTGCCAGCAGGGAAACCAATACAGACCTAAACATTCAGTACTTC.

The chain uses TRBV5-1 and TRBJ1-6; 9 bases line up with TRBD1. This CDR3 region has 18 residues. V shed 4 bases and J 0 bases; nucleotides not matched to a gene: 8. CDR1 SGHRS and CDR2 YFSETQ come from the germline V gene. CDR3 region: CASSTGTGLRSYNSPLHF. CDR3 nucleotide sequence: TGCGCCAGCAGCACCGGGACAGGGCTTCGCTCCTATAATTCACCCCTCCACTTT. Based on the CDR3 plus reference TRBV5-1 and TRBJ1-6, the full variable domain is KAGVTQTPRYLIKTRGQQVTLSCSPISGHRSVSWYQQTPGQGLQFLFEYFSETQRNKGNFPGRFSGRQFSNSRSEMNVSTLELGDSALYLCASSTGTGLRSYNSPLHFGNGTRLTVT.

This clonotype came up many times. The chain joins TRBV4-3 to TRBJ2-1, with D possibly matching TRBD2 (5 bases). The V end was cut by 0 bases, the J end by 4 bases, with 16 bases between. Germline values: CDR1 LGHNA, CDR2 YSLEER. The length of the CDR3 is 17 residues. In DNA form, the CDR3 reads TGCGCCAGCAGCCAAGATGGGGTCAGCTGGGAGTACAATGAGCAGTTCTTC. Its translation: CASSQDGVSWEYNEQFF.

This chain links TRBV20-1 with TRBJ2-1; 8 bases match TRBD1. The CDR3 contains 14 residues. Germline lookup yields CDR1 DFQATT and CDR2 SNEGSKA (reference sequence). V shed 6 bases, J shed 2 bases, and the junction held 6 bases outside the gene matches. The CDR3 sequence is CSALQTGAYNEQFF. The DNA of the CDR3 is TGCAGTGCGCTACAGACAGGGGCCTACAATGAGCAGTTCTTC.

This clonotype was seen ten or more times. The DNA of the CDR3 is TGTGCCAGCAGCATTAGCGGGGGGATCCGTCCTGAGCAGTTCTTC. Protein sequence: CASSISGGIRPEQFF. This sequence joins TRBV7-2 and TRBJ2-1; 10 nucleotides line up with TRBD2. Germline V gene data show CDR1 as SGHTA and CDR2 as FQGNSA. The CDR3 has 15 residues. V was pared by 5 bases and J by 9 bases, with 10 bases of the junction left unmatched.

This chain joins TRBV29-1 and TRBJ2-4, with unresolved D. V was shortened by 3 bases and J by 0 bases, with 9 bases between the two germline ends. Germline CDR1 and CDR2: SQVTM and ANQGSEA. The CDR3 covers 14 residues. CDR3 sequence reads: CSVESRLAKNIQYF. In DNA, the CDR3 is TGCAGCGTTGAGTCGAGATTAGCCAAAAACATTCAGTACTTC.

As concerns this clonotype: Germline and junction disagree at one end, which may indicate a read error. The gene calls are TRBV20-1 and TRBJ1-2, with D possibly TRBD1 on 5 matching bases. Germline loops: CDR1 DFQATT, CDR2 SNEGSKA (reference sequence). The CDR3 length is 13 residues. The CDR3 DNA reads TGCAGGGCTAGGGGCGCTGCTAACTATGGCTACACCTTC. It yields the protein CRARGAANYGYTF.

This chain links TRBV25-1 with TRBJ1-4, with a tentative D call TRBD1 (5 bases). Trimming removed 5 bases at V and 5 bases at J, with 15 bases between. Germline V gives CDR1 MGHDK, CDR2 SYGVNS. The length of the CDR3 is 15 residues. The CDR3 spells CASSLKQGLNEKLFF. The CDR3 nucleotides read TGTGCCAGCAGTCTTAAGCAGGGTTTAAATGAAAAACTGTTTTTT. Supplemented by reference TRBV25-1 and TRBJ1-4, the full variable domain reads EADIYQTPRYLVIGTGKKITLECSQTMGHDKMYWYQQDPGMELHLIHYSYGVNSTEKGDLSSESTVSRIRTEHFPLTLESARPSHTSQYLCASSLKQGLNEKLFFGSGTQLSVL.

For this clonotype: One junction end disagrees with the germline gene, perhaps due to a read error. This chain's CDR3 is CDSSPKLAGVDEQFF. The CDR3 DNA reads as TGCGACAGCAGCCCAAAACTAGCGGGGGTCGATGAGCAGTTCTTC. The chain has TRBV4-1 and TRBJ2-1, with 11 bases lining up with TRBD2. The CDR3 covers 15 residues. Germline CDR1 reads MGHRA; CDR2 reads YSYEKL.

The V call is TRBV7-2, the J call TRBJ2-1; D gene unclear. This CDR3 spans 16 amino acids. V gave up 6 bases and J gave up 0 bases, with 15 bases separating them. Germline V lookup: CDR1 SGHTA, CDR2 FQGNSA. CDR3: CASSTLRPSSYNEQFF. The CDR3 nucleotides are TGTGCCAGCAGTACCCTCAGACCGAGCTCCTACAATGAGCAGTTCTTC.

The CDR3 is CATSAPDRDGTGELFF. The CDR3 DNA is TGTGCCACCAGTGCTCCTGACAGGGATGGGACCGGGGAGCTGTTTTTT. The chain carries TRBV24-1 and TRBJ2-2; 7 bases match TRBD1. Germline V CDR1 and CDR2: KGHDR, SFDVKD. The CDR3 spans 16 residues. V gave up 5 bases and J gave up 5 bases; unmatched junction bases: 10.

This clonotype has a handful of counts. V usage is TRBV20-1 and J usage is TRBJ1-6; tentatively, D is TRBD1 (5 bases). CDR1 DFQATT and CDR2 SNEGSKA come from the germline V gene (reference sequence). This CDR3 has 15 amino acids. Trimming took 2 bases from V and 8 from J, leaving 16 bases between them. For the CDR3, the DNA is TGCAGTGCTAGAAGGGACGGAGGCTGGGATTCACCCCTCCACTTT. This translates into CSARRDGGWDSPLHF.

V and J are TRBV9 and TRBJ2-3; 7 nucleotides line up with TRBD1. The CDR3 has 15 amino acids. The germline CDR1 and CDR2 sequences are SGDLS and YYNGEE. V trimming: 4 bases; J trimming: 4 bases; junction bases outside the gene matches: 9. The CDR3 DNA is TGTGCCAGCAGCTACCGCGACAGGGCCGCAGATACGCAGTATTTT. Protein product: CASSYRDRAADTQYF. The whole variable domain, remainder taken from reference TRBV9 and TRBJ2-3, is DSGVTQTPKHLITATGQRVTLRCSPRSGDLSVYWYQQSLDQGLQFLIQYYNGEERAKGNILERFSAQQFPDLHSELNLSSLELGDSALYFCASSYRDRAADTQYFGPGTRLTVL.

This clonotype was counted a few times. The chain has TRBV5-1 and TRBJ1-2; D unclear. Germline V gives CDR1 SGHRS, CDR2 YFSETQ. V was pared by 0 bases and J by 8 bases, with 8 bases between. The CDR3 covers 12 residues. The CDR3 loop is CASSLAGFGYTF. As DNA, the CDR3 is TGCGCCAGCAGCTTGGCTGGGTTCGGCTACACCTTC.

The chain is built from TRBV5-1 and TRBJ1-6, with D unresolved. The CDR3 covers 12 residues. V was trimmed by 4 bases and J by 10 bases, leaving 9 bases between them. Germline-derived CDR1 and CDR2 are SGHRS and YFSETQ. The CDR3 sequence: CASSLEKSPLHF. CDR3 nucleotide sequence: TGCGCCAGCAGCCTGGAAAAGTCACCCCTCCACTTT.

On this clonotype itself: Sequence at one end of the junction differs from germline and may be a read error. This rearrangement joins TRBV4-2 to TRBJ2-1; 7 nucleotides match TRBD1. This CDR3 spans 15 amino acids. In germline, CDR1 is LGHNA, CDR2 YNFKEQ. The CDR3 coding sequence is TGTGCCAGCAGCCAAGATATGGGACAGAGAAATGCGCAGTTCTTC. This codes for CASSQDMGQRNAQFF.

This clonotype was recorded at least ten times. The CDR3 spells CASSPRQRGYTF. The CDR3 DNA is TGTGCCAGCAGCCCCCGACAGAGAGGCTACACCTTC. The chain uses TRBV7-9 and TRBJ1-2; D may be TRBD1 (5 bases). Looked up from germline, CDR1 is SEHNR and CDR2 is FQNEAQ (reference sequence). The V gene lost 5 bases and the J gene lost 8 bases, with 12 bases spanning the gap. CDR3 size: 12 residues. Looking up the rest from reference TRBV7-9 and TRBJ1-2 gives the full variable domain: DTGVSQNPRHKITKRGQNVTFRCDPISEHNRLYWYRQTLGQGPEFLTYFQNEAQLEKSRLLSDRFSAERPKGSFSTLEIQRTEQGDSAMYLCASSPRQRGYTFGSGTRLTVV.

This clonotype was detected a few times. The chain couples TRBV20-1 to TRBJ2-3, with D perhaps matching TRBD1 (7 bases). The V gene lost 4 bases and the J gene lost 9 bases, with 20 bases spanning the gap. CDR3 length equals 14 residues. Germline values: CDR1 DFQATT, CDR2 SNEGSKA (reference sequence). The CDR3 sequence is CSATAGGIGGTQYF. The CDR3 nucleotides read TGCAGTGCTACGGCAGGGGGTATAGGAGGGACGCAGTATTTT.

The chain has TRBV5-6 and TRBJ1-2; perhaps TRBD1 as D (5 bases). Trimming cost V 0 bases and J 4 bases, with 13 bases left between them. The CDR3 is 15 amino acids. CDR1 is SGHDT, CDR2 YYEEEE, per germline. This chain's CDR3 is CASSLGPGVSYGYTF. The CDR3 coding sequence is TGTGCCAGCAGCTTGGGTCCGGGGGTTTCCTATGGCTACACCTTC.

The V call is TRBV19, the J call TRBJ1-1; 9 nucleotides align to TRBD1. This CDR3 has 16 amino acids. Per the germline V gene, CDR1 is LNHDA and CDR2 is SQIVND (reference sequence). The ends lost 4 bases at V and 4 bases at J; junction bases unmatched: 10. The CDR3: CASSTRDRVRTTEAFF. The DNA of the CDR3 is TGTGCCAGTAGTACGAGGGACAGGGTTCGAACCACTGAAGCTTTCTTT.

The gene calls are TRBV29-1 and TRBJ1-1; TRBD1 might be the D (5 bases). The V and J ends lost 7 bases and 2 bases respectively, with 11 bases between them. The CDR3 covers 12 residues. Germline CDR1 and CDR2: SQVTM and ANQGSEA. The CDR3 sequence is CSAGRRNTEAFF. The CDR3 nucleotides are TGCAGCGCGGGACGGAGAAACACTGAAGCTTTCTTT.

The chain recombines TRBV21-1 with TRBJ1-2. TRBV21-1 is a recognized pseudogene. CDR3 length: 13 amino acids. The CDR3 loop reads CASRTELHYGYTF. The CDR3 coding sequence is TGTGCCAGCAGGACAGAGCTCCACTATGGCTACACCTTC.